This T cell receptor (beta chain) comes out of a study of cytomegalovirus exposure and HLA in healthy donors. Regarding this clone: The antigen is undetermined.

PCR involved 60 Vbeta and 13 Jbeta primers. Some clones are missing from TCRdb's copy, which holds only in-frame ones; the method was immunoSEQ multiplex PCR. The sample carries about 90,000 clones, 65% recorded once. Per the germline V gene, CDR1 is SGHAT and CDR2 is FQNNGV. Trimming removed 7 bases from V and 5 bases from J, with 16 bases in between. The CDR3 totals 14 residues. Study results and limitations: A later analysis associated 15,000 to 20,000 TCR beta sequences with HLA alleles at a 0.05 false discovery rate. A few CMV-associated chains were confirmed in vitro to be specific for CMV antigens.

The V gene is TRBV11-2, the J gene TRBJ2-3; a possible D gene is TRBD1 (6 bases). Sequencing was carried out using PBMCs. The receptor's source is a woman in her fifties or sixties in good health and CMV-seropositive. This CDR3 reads CASTIPGAGDTQYF. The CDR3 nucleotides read TGTGCCAGCACCATCCCAGGGGCTGGAGATACGCAGTATTTT.